What follows are 6 T cell receptor beta chains derived from one specimen sequenced in a study of immune evolution from preneoplasia to lung adenocarcinoma. Some clones are missing from TCRdb's copy, which holds only in-frame ones; the method was immunoSEQ multiplex PCR. The table shows around 21,000 clones, with around three quarters occurring only once. Sequenced: FFPE invasive lung adenocarcinoma tissue. These receptor sequences come from a person in their sixties or seventies with lung adenocarcinoma.

The rearrangement joins TRBV7-3 to TRBJ2-3, with 10 positions matching TRBD2. Trimming cost V 2 bases and J 7 bases; bases outside gene matches: 18. The CDR3 spans 19 residues. The V gene's germline CDR1 is SGHTA and CDR2 FQGTGA. Here the CDR3 reads CASSLFGSMKSGRANTQYF. For the CDR3, the DNA is TGTGCCAGCAGCTTATTCGGGTCGATGAAAAGCGGGAGGGCTAATACGCAGTATTTT.

This clone occurred a few times. V is TRBV18 and J is TRBJ2-7, with 10 bases that match TRBD1. The CDR3 sequence is 16 residues long. Germline V gene data show CDR1 as KGHSH and CDR2 as LQKENI. Trimming cost V 3 bases and J 3 bases; bases outside gene matches: 8. CDR3 protein: CASSPLARTGGYEQYF. For the CDR3, the DNA is TGTGCCAGCTCACCGCTGGCCCGGACAGGGGGCTACGAGCAGTACTTC.

This clone occurred a few times. CDR3 bases: TGTGCCAGCAGCGCCGCGAGGGAGCGGGGAGATACGCAGTATTTT. It encodes CASSAARERGDTQYF. The chain uses TRBV9 and TRBJ2-3, with 7 nucleotides matching TRBD2. Germline V lookup: CDR1 SGDLS, CDR2 YYNGEE. CDR3 length: 15 amino acids. J lost 5 bases, V lost 3 bases, and 9 bases had no gene match.

J is TRBJ2-1 and V is TRBV19; 10 bases line up with TRBD2. The CDR3 totals 15 residues. With 4 bases clipped from V and 8 bases from J, the junction kept 8 bases outside the gene matches. Germline loops: CDR1 LNHDA, CDR2 SQIVND (reference sequence). CDR3 residues: CASSRTSGNRDEQFF. CDR3 coding DNA: TGTGCCAGTAGTAGGACTAGCGGCAATCGGGATGAGCAGTTCTTC. Combining the CDR3 with reference TRBV19 and TRBJ2-1 gives the whole variable domain DGGITQSPKYLFRKEGQNVTLSCEQNLNHDAMYWYRQDPGQGLRLIYYSQIVNDFQKGDIAEGYSVSREKKESFPLTVTSAQKNPTAFYLCASSRTSGNRDEQFFGPGTRLTVL.

The gene calls are TRBV2 and TRBJ2-5, with D tentatively TRBD2 (5 bases). Deletions cut 7 bases from V and 4 bases from J, with 10 bases between. The CDR3 is 12 amino acids. Germline V gene lookup returns CDR1 SNHLY and CDR2 FYNNEI. DNA of the CDR3: TGTGCCAGCACGACTACCGGAGAGACCCAGTACTTC. It is translated as CASTTTGETQYF.

The chain has TRBV5-1 and TRBJ1-5; D perhaps matches TRBD1 (5 bases). The CDR3 has 14 amino acids. From germline, CDR1 is SGHRS and CDR2 YFSETQ. V was cut by 0 bases and J by 7 bases, with 11 bases left in between. The CDR3: CASSLAPGGQPQHF. The CDR3 nucleotides are TGCGCCAGCAGCTTGGCCCCCGGGGGACAGCCCCAGCATTTT.